The table lists the clone carrying this TCR beta chain with a few counts. Antigen unknown. This sample stems from a study of cytomegalovirus exposure and HLA in healthy donors. The study's findings and limits: The sole available immune exposure information was CMV serostatus. As a later analysis showed, several of the most significant clusters appeared to be linked to common viral pathogens. Rarity characterized most TCR sequences, yet some public TCRs appeared in many donors.

After removal of 5 bases from V and 14 bases from J, the junction contained 14 bases not matched to a gene. The germline gives CDR1 SGHAT, CDR2 FQNNGV. This CDR3 region has 14 residues. 13 Jbeta primers and 60 Vbeta primers were used for the PCR. Here immunoSEQ multiplex PCR was the method, and the copy in TCRdb shows in-frame clones only, minus some. In the table there are about 150,000 clones, roughly three quarters of which are singletons. This chain links TRBV11-2 with TRBJ1-4; 7 bases are shared with TRBD1. The TCR sequence derives from a woman in her 50s in good health and CMV-seropositive. The sequenced material came from PBMCs. CDR3 protein: CASSLGQEIGRLFF. The CDR3 nucleotides are TGTGCCAGCAGCCTAGGACAGGAAATCGGCAGGCTGTTTTTT.